Listed below are T cell receptor beta chains from one sample, sequenced in a study of blood T cell repertoires in COVID-19. Assay: immunoSEQ multiplex PCR; the TCRdb copy retains only in-frame clones and omits some. Of about 250,000 clones in the sample, roughly 88% were seen once. Sequenced input: peripheral blood. The receptor set was obtained from a human donor with COVID-19, enrolled during active disease. The donor label of this sample is uncertain. Both conserved end residues are part of each CDR3. A D gene is named only where the DNA matches it firmly. Where a row states a size, it is once, few, many or the class of an expanded clone; other rows omit it.

clone size | J gene | D gene | V gene | CDR3 length | CDR3 protein | CDR3 DNA
NA | TRBJ1-1 | TRBD1 | TRBV9 | 15 | CASSANRGVNTEAFF | TGTGCCAGCAGCGCGAACAGGGGAGTAAACACTGAAGCTTTCTTT
NA | TRBJ1-1 | NA | TRBV7-7 | 15 | CASSLLTSGNTEAFF | TGTGCTAGCAGCTTACTTACGTCAGGGAACACTGAAGCTTTCTTT
NA | TRBJ2-1 | TRBD2 | TRBV4-2 | 14 | CASSQGGLGNEQFF | TGTGCCAGCAGCCAAGGTGGACTAGGCAATGAGCAGTTCTTC
few | TRBJ1-5 | NA | TRBV19 | 15 | CASSTGSGGNQPQHF | TGTGCCAGTAGCACCGGTTCGGGGGGCAATCAGCCCCAGCATTTT
NA | TRBJ2-6 | TRBD1 | TRBV3-1/TRBV3-2 | 18 | CASSQDWTGGAGANVLTF | TGTGCCAGCAGCCAAGACTGGACAGGGGGCGCTGGGGCCAACGTCCTGACTTTC
once | TRBJ1-4 | NA | TRBV7-9 | 14 | CASSLAGANEKLFF | TGTGCCAGCAGTTTGGCAGGGGCAAATGAAAAACTGTTTTTT
few | TRBJ2-7 | TRBD1 | TRBV7-2 | 14 | CASSPDRGPYEQYF | TGTGCCAGCAGCCCAGACAGGGGGCCCTACGAGCAGTACTTC
NA | TRBJ1-2 | NA | TRBV5-4 | 15 | CASSLETGTNYGYTF | TGTGCCAGCAGCTTGGAAACAGGAACTAACTATGGCTACACCTTC
NA | TRBJ2-2 | TRBD1 | TRBV5-1 | 16 | CASSFTGGADTGELFF | TGCGCCAGCAGCTTTACAGGGGGCGCGGACACCGGGGAGCTGTTTTTT
once | TRBJ1-2 | NA | TRBV28 | 13 | CASSFRHLYGYTF | TGTGCCAGCAGTTTCCGACACCTCTATGGCTACACCTTC
NA | TRBJ1-2 | NA | TRBV28 | 16 | CASSLAPQQGRYGYTF | TGTGCCAGCAGTTTGGCCCCCCAACAGGGAAGGTATGGCTACACCTTC
NA | TRBJ2-3 | TRBD1 | TRBV7-6 | 14 | CASSSGGGSDTQYF | TGTGCCAGCAGCTCAGGGGGCGGGTCAGATACGCAGTATTTT
NA | TRBJ2-7 | NA | TRBV14 | 15 | CASSQEWQGVNEQYF | TGTGCCAGCAGCCAAGAGTGGCAGGGTGTCAACGAGCAGTACTTC
NA | TRBJ2-1 | TRBD2 | TRBV15 | 15 | CATSKLAGTSGEQFF | TGTGCCACCAGCAAATTGGCCGGGACTAGCGGCGAGCAGTTCTTC
NA | TRBJ1-5 | NA | TRBV7-2 | 15 | CASSLDFRQGQPQHF | TGTGCCAGCAGCTTAGATTTTAGGCAGGGCCAGCCCCAGCATTTT
NA | TRBJ1-1 | NA | TRBV19 | 13 | CASSAGSNTEAFF | TGTGCCAGTAGTGCAGGGTCGAACACTGAAGCTTTCTTT
NA | TRBJ1-5 | NA | TRBV18 | 13 | CASSGTYNQPQHF | TGTGCCAGCTCAGGGACTTACAATCAGCCCCAGCATTTT
NA | TRBJ1-5 | NA | TRBV6-5 | 14 | CASSSNRENQPQHF | TGTGCCAGCAGTTCAAACAGGGAGAATCAGCCCCAGCATTTT
NA | TRBJ2-1 | TRBD2 | TRBV19 | 12 | CASSRLANEQFF | TGTGCCAGTAGTCGACTAGCGAATGAGCAGTTCTTC
NA | TRBJ1-2 | TRBD1 | TRBV3-1/TRBV3-2 | 12 | CASSLGQGGYTF | TGTGCCAGCAGCTTAGGACAGGGTGGCTACACCTTC
NA | TRBJ2-2 | TRBD2 | TRBV19 | 14 | CASTGTSTTGELFF | TGTGCCAGTACCGGGACTAGTACCACCGGGGAGCTGTTTTTT
NA | TRBJ2-3 | TRBD2 | TRBV6-5 | 15 | CASRRLAGVMDTQYF | TGTGCCAGCAGGCGACTAGCGGGAGTGATGGATACGCAGTATTTT
NA | TRBJ2-6 | NA | TRBV2 | 16 | CASSERTAPGANVLTF | TGTGCCAGCAGTGAAAGGACAGCCCCTGGGGCCAACGTCCTGACTTTC
NA | TRBJ1-5 | NA | TRBV6-1 | 15 | CASSDPMGGNQPQHF | TGTGCCAGCAGTGACCCCATGGGAGGCAATCAGCCCCAGCATTTT
NA | TRBJ1-2 | NA | TRBV2 | 15 | CASSERREPNYGYTF | TGTGCCAGCAGTGAACGCAGGGAACCGAACTATGGCTACACCTTC
NA | TRBJ2-4 | NA | TRBV10-3 | 13 | CAISESTGNIQYF | TGTGCCATCAGTGAGTCGACGGGGAACATTCAGTACTTC
few | TRBJ2-2 | TRBD1 | TRBV19 | 17 | CASSPIRTGDHTGELFF | TGTGCCAGTAGTCCAATACGGACAGGGGACCACACCGGGGAGCTGTTTTTT
NA | TRBJ2-5 | NA | TRBV6-1 | 16 | CASSASFGGFKETQYF | TGTGCCAGCAGTGCCTCTTTTGGAGGTTTTAAAGAGACCCAGTACTTC
NA | TRBJ2-1 | NA | TRBV10-2 | 14 | CASSVGGAHNEQFF | TGCGCCAGCAGTGTAGGGGGAGCCCACAATGAGCAGTTCTTC
NA | TRBJ2-7 | TRBD1 | TRBV27 | 19 | CASSSWTGTKLVSAYEQYF | TGTGCCAGCAGTTCTTGGACAGGGACGAAATTGGTCTCCGCCTACGAGCAGTACTTC
NA | TRBJ1-5 | TRBD1 | TRBV7-2 | 14 | CASSPGQGNQPQHF | TGTGCCAGCAGCCCCGGACAGGGTAACCAGCCCCAGCATTTT
NA | TRBJ2-5 | TRBD1 | TRBV12-3/TRBV12-4 | 13 | CASSQGARETQYF | TGTGCCAGCAGTCAGGGGGCGCGGGAGACCCAGTACTTC
NA | TRBJ2-2 | TRBD2 | TRBV30 | 15 | CAWSADPGGTGELFF | TGTGCCTGGAGTGCCGACCCGGGGGGCACCGGGGAGCTGTTTTTT
NA | TRBJ2-3 | TRBD1 | TRBV7-9 | 16 | CASSEGTDPSTDTQYF | TGTGCCAGCAGCGAAGGGACAGACCCTAGCACAGATACGCAGTATTTT
NA | TRBJ2-3 | NA | TRBV5-1 | 15 | CASSLEASSTDTQYF | TGCGCCAGCAGCTTAGAGGCCTCTAGCACAGATACGCAGTATTTT
NA | TRBJ2-1 | NA | TRBV12-3/TRBV12-4 | 13 | CASSLAQGDEQFF | TGTGCCAGCAGTTTAGCGCAGGGCGATGAGCAGTTCTTC
NA | TRBJ1-2 | NA | TRBV24-1 | 14 | CATRQTGNNDGFTF | TGTGCCACCAGGCAGACAGGCAACAACGATGGCTTCACCTTC
NA | TRBJ2-5 | TRBD2 | TRBV9 | 17 | CASSVAPASGSQETQYF | TGTGCCAGCAGCGTAGCTCCCGCTAGCGGGAGCCAAGAGACCCAGTACTTC
once | TRBJ1-1 | NA | TRBV18 | 16 | CASSPWSARANTEAFF | TGTGCCAGCTCACCGTGGAGCGCGAGAGCGAACACTGAAGCTTTCTTT
few | TRBJ1-1 | NA | TRBV7-3 | 15 | CASSSLGGRNTEAFF | TGTGCCAGCAGCTCACTCGGGGGGAGGAACACTGAAGCTTTCTTT
once | TRBJ2-5 | NA | TRBV29-1 | 12 | CSTGTRRETQYF | TGCAGCACCGGGACTCGCAGGGAGACCCAGTACTTC
NA | TRBJ2-7 | NA | TRBV7-2 | 13 | CASSDSSLYEQYF | TGTGCCAGCAGCGACTCTTCCCTCTACGAGCAGTACTTC
once | TRBJ2-5 | TRBD2 | TRBV5-1 | 18 | CASSLEGLAGVLGETQYF | TGCGCCAGCAGCTTGGAGGGACTAGCGGGAGTTTTAGGAGAGACCCAGTACTTC
NA | TRBJ2-2 | TRBD1 | TRBV12-3/TRBV12-4 | 12 | CASRTGPGELFF | TGTGCCAGCAGGACAGGGCCCGGGGAGCTGTTTTTT